This is a list of T cell receptor beta chains from one sample in a study of OX40 agonist ivuxolimab in advanced cancers. The protocol was immunoSEQ multiplex PCR, while the TCRdb copy is restricted to in-frame clones and leaves out a portion. The sample gives more than 60,000 clones, roughly 76% of which show up once; over 1.5% is in the top ten. Sequences were derived from CD4+ or CD8+ T cells sorted from blood, sampled in a trial of the OX40 agonist ivuxolimab. The source of these receptors is an adult with an advanced solid tumor such as melanoma, head and neck, liver or kidney cancer. Each CDR3 is given with its conserved first and last residue. D genes are given only for firm matches. Clone size appears in some rows only: once, few, many, or a class for an expanded clone.

J	length	V	D	size	DNA	CDR3
TRBJ2-1	15	TRBV7-3	NA	NA	TGTGCCAGCAGCTTAAGTCAGGGGACCCACAATGAGCAGTTCTTC	CASSLSQGTHNEQFF
TRBJ2-6	15	TRBV5-4	NA	once	TGTGCCAGCAGCTTACAGGGTGCTGGGGCCAACGTCCTGACTTTC	CASSLQGAGANVLTF
TRBJ2-7	15	TRBV30	NA	NA	TGTGCCTGGAGTAAAGCAGGCGACTTATCCTACGAGCAGTACTTC	CAWSKAGDLSYEQYF
TRBJ2-3	12	TRBV11-3	NA	few	TGTGCCAGCAGCTTAATAGGGGATACGCAGTATTTT	CASSLIGDTQYF
TRBJ2-7	14	TRBV7-8	TRBD1	few	TGTGCCAGCACCCGGGACAGGACCAATTACGAGCAGTACTTC	CASTRDRTNYEQYF
TRBJ1-4	13	TRBV29-1	NA	NA	TGCAGCGTTGAAATACAGGGTGAAGGAAAACTGTTTTTT	CSVEIQGEGKLFF
TRBJ2-1	13	TRBV19	NA	NA	TGTGCCAGTAGTATAGAGTCCCTGAATGAGCAGTTCTTC	CASSIESLNEQFF
TRBJ2-2	14	TRBV6-1	TRBD1	NA	TGTGCCAGCACCGCACAGGGGGCGGCCGGGGAGCTGTTTTTT	CASTAQGAAGELFF
TRBJ2-1	14	TRBV11-2	NA	NA	TGTGCCAGCAGCTTATTCTCCTCCTACAATGAGCAGTTCTTC	CASSLFSSYNEQFF
TRBJ1-4	16	TRBV7-8	TRBD1	NA	TGTGCCAGCAGCTACCTGACAGGGGGGCCCGATGAAAAACTGTTTTTT	CASSYLTGGPDEKLFF
TRBJ2-1	15	TRBV6-4	NA	NA	TGTGCCAGCAGTGTCCAGCGGAGCTCCTACAATGAGCAGTTCTTC	CASSVQRSSYNEQFF
TRBJ2-1	16	TRBV28	TRBD2	NA	TGTGCCAGCAGTTCGATACTAGCGGGAGGATACAATGAGCAGTTCTTC	CASSSILAGGYNEQFF
TRBJ2-1	15	TRBV4-2	NA	NA	TGTGCCAGCAGCCAAGATCGACTCTCCTACAATGAGCAGTTCTTC	CASSQDRLSYNEQFF
TRBJ1-3	15	TRBV1	NA	NA	TGCACCAGCAGCCCCTCCTTTTGGCCTGGAAACACCATATATTTT	CTSSPSFWPGNTIYF
TRBJ2-1	15	TRBV28	TRBD2	NA	TGTGCCAGCACCCTGACTAGCGGACACTACAATGAGCAGTTCTTC	CASTLTSGHYNEQFF
TRBJ2-3	15	TRBV6-5	NA	NA	TGTGCCAGCAGTTACTCCGGGACTAGCACAGATACGCAGTATTTT	CASSYSGTSTDTQYF
TRBJ1-5	15	TRBV2	NA	NA	TGTGCCAGCAGTCAAAGACAGAGCCACAATCAGCCCCAGCATTTT	CASSQRQSHNQPQHF
TRBJ1-4	16	TRBV4-1	TRBD1	NA	TGCGCCAGCAGCCAGACCCCGGGACAGGGGGGCGAAAAACTGTTTTTT	CASSQTPGQGGEKLFF
TRBJ1-1	16	TRBV5-1	TRBD1	few	TGCGCCAGCAGCCAAGGGCGGACAGGGAGGAACACTGAAGCTTTCTTT	CASSQGRTGRNTEAFF
TRBJ2-1	15	TRBV7-3	TRBD1	NA	TGTGCCAGCAGCTTAAAGGGACAGGGTCCCAATGAGCAGTTCTTC	CASSLKGQGPNEQFF
TRBJ1-5	14	TRBV6-1	TRBD1	NA	TGTGCCAGCAGCGCGGCAGGGGGCGTTCAGCCCCAGCATTTT	CASSAAGGVQPQHF
TRBJ2-2	15	TRBV14	TRBD1	NA	TGTGCCAGCAGCCAAGGAACAGGGGGCGCCGGGGAGCTGTTTTTT	CASSQGTGGAGELFF
TRBJ1-2	11	TRBV2	NA	NA	TGTGCCAGCACCCGACAGTATGGCTACACCTTC	CASTRQYGYTF
TRBJ2-1	15	TRBV4-2	TRBD2	NA	TGTGCCAGCAGCCAAGTACGGGGGGACTACAATGAGCAGTTCTTC	CASSQVRGDYNEQFF
TRBJ1-4	15	TRBV2	NA	NA	TGTGCCAGCGTGCGGGAATCGGTGAGGGTCGAAAAACTGTTTTTT	CASVRESVRVEKLFF
TRBJ2-5	13	TRBV28	NA	few	TGTGCCAGCAGTCAGGGACAATGGGAGACCCAGTACTTC	CASSQGQWETQYF
TRBJ1-5	18	TRBV28	TRBD1	NA	TGTGCCAGCAGTTTATTTCTCAAGGGGACAGGGGGATCTCAGCCCCAGCATTTT	CASSLFLKGTGGSQPQHF
TRBJ1-3	15	TRBV30	NA	few	TGTGCCTCCCTAGGCACGGGAGACTCTGGAAACACCATATATTTT	CASLGTGDSGNTIYF
TRBJ2-1	15	TRBV5-1	NA	NA	TGCGCCAGCAGCTTGGTTCCGGGACCCTACAATGAGCAGTTCTTC	CASSLVPGPYNEQFF
TRBJ2-2	15	TRBV7-3	NA	NA	TGTGCCAGCAGCGTCGGGAGTCGAGGCACCGGGGAGCTGTTTTTT	CASSVGSRGTGELFF
TRBJ1-5	12	TRBV6-5	NA	NA	TGTGCCAGCAGCTCCAGCGATCAGCCCCAGCATTTT	CASSSSDQPQHF
TRBJ2-7	14	TRBV11-1	NA	once	TGTGCCAGCAGCTTAGGGGAGAGCTACTACGAGCAGTACTTC	CASSLGESYYEQYF
TRBJ2-5	13	TRBV7-7	NA	NA	TGTGCTAGCAACCCGTTGGTTGAAGAGACCCAGTACTTC	CASNPLVEETQYF
TRBJ2-5	13	TRBV6-1	NA	NA	TGTGCCAGCAGTGCCGGGTCCCCTAGGGAGCAGTACTTC	CASSAGSPREQYF
TRBJ1-4	16	TRBV7-9	TRBD1	NA	TGTGCCAGCAGCAAGACCCCGGGACAGAATAATGAAAAACTGTTTTTT	CASSKTPGQNNEKLFF
TRBJ2-5	15	TRBV11-3	NA	NA	TGTGCCAGCAGCTTGGGGGGACGGAACCAAGAGACCCAGTACTTC	CASSLGGRNQETQYF
TRBJ2-3	17	TRBV21-1	NA	NA	TGTGCCAGCAGGAGACTAGCGGGAGAAGCCCGAACAGATACGCAGTATTTT	CASRRLAGEARTDTQYF
TRBJ2-7	15	TRBV5-1	NA	NA	TGCGCCAGCAGCGGAACACCGGGAGTCTCCTACGAGCAGTACTTC	CASSGTPGVSYEQYF
TRBJ2-1	16	TRBV5-1	TRBD2	NA	TGCGCCAGCAGCTTGGGGACTAGCGGGAGTTATAATGAGCAGTTCTTC	CASSLGTSGSYNEQFF
TRBJ2-5	15	TRBV10-3	TRBD1	few	TGTGCCATCAGTCTAGGACAGGCGAGCCAAGAGACCCAGTACTTC	CAISLGQASQETQYF
TRBJ2-7	14	TRBV30	NA	NA	TGTGCCTGGAGTGTAGGGGGGGCCGGCTACGAGCAGTACTTC	CAWSVGGAGYEQYF
TRBJ2-3	15	TRBV18	NA	NA	TGTGCCAGCTCACCCCCTAGCCCTGGCACAGATACGCAGTATTTT	CASSPPSPGTDTQYF
TRBJ2-3	16	TRBV5-1	NA	NA	TGCGCCAGCAGCTTAGGAACGCCACTAACAACAGATACGCAGTATTTT	CASSLGTPLTTDTQYF
TRBJ2-1	14	TRBV18	NA	NA	TGTGCCAGCTCAGGAGGGTCCAGTTACAATGAGCAGTTCTTC	CASSGGSSYNEQFF
TRBJ2-7	14	TRBV5-1	NA	NA	TGCGCCAGCAGCCCAGAGGGCAGGTTCAGTGGGCAGTACTTC	CASSPEGRFSGQYF
TRBJ2-1	14	TRBV7-6	TRBD2	many	TGTGCCAGCAGCTCCCTAGCGGGATGGGGTGAGCAGTTCTTC	CASSSLAGWGEQFF
TRBJ2-2	17	TRBV4-1	TRBD1	NA	TGCGCCAGCAGCCAATACTCGGGACAGGGGGCGGTCGGGGAGCTGTTTTTT	CASSQYSGQGAVGELFF
TRBJ2-1	15	TRBV10-3	TRBD2	few	TGTGCCATCAGGGGACTAGCGGGAGGCCAGAATGAGCAGTTCTTC	CAIRGLAGGQNEQFF
TRBJ2-5	13	TRBV7-8	NA	NA	TGTGCCAGCAGCACTGGTCAACAAGAGACCCAGTACTTC	CASSTGQQETQYF
TRBJ1-1	14	TRBV6-5	TRBD1	NA	TGTGCCAGCAGTCGAACAGGGGGAGAAACTGAAGCTTTCTTT	CASSRTGGETEAFF
TRBJ1-5	15	TRBV18	TRBD1	few	TGTGCCAGCTCACTAGAACAGGGGGCGGAGGCGCCCCAGCATTTT	CASSLEQGAEAPQHF
TRBJ1-6	14	TRBV15	NA	NA	TGTGCCACCAGCAGGACAGGAAAGGATTCACCCCTCCACTTT	CATSRTGKDSPLHF
TRBJ1-5	15	TRBV7-9	TRBD1	NA	TGTGCCAGCAGCTTTGGGACAGGGGGGCTTCAGCCCCAGCATTTT	CASSFGTGGLQPQHF
TRBJ1-2	14	TRBV6-6	NA	NA	TGTGCCAGCAGTACCGGGACTGCGGGACGGGGCTACACCTTC	CASSTGTAGRGYTF